Following are 27 T cell receptor beta chains from one sample sequenced in a study of T cell repertoires in cytomegalovirus infection. Each CDR3 protein is one row after TCRdb ran MiXCR on the reads. The sample records around 740,000 distinct CDR3 sequences, approximately 40% being singletons. The material sequenced was PBMCs. The receptors come from a human donor in good health (CMV status not recorded). Some clones in this sample may be carry-over from other donors' samples.

The chain combines TRBV5-1 with TRBJ2-3, with D perhaps TRBD1 or TRBD2 (5 bases each). This CDR3 has 14 amino acids. The V end was cut by 5 bases, the J end by 2 bases, with 12 bases between. CDR1 is SGHRS, CDR2 YFSETQ, per germline. The CDR3 protein is CASRRGELTDTQYF. The CDR3 DNA sequence: TGCGCCAGCAGGCGAGGGGAGCTCACAGATACGCAGTATTTT.

This clonotype was picked up a small number of times. This chain uses TRBV2 with TRBJ2-3; no definite D call. Germline CDR1 is SNHLY and CDR2 is FYNNEI. With 4 bases removed from V and 0 bases from J, the gap between germline ends came to 11 bases. This CDR3 is 15 amino acids long. This CDR3 is CASSVSFPSTDTQYF. CDR3 DNA sequence: TGTGCCAGCAGTGTCAGCTTCCCTAGCACAGATACGCAGTATTTT. The whole variable domain, remainder taken from reference TRBV2 and TRBJ2-3, is EPEVTQTPSHQVTQMGQEVILRCVPISNHLYFYWYRQILGQKVEFLVSFYNNEISEKSEIFDDQFSVERPDGSNFTLKIRSTKLEDSAMYFCASSVSFPSTDTQYFGPGTRLTVL.

This clonotype was seen a few times. This sequence joins TRBV20-1 and TRBJ2-2; tentatively, D is TRBD1 (5 bases). The CDR3 totals 17 residues. Per germline, CDR1 DFQATT and CDR2 SNEGSKA (reference sequence). Trimming took 0 bases from V and 2 from J, leaving 16 bases between them. The CDR3 loop is CSARDRVRQLNTGELFF. For the CDR3, the DNA is TGCAGTGCTAGAGATCGAGTGAGACAGCTAAACACCGGGGAGCTGTTTTTT.

This chain links TRBV5-6 with TRBJ2-4; a possible D gene is TRBD2 (5 bases). Germline CDR1 is SGHDT and CDR2 is YYEEEE. The CDR3 has 14 amino acids. The V end was cut by 0 bases, the J end by 7 bases, with 11 bases between. The CDR3 sequence: CASSLAYRGNIQYF. The CDR3 DNA sequence: TGTGCCAGCAGCTTGGCCTACAGAGGGAACATTCAGTACTTC.

On this clonotype itself: The CDR3 does not close with the conserved phenylalanine or tryptophan, likely indicating a read error. This rearrangement joins TRBV28 to TRBJ2-7, with D maybe TRBD2 (5 bases). Germline CDR1 is MDHEN and CDR2 is SYDVKM. The CDR3 spans 14 residues. The CDR3 region has the DNA TGTGCAAGCCAAGATGGAGGCCGCCCCTACGAGCAGTACTAC. Protein sequence: CASQDGGRPYEQYY.

This clonotype was detected many times. The J gene is TRBJ2-1, the V gene TRBV7-2, with TRBD2 identical over 7 bases. The V and J ends lost 1 base and 7 bases, in that order; junction bases with no gene match: 13. Germline V gene sequence: CDR1 SGHTA, CDR2 FQGNSA. This CDR3 is built from 17 residues. DNA for the CDR3: TGTGCCAGCAGCTTAGTGTCCGGGGGGAGCCTTAGAAATGAGCAGTTCTTC. Translated, it gives CASSLVSGGSLRNEQFF.

The chain carries TRBV6-6 and TRBJ1-1, with D possibly being TRBD1 (5 bases). Between the trimmed V and J ends, which lost 0 bases and 1 base, there was a span of 9 bases. Germline loops: CDR1 MNHNY, CDR2 SVGAGI (reference sequence). CDR3 length: 15 amino acids. Here the CDR3 DNA reads TGTGCCAGCAGTTACTCGGTTGGGGGGAACACTGAAGCTTTCTTT. Translated: CASSYSVGGNTEAFF.

This clonotype was recorded once. A much larger clone differs from this one at a single base, so this may be a read error. V usage is TRBV25-1 and J usage is TRBJ1-2; D unclear. This CDR3 is 14 amino acids long. Deletions cut 5 bases from V and 3 bases from J, with 13 bases between. Germline V gene lookup returns CDR1 MGHDK and CDR2 SYGVNS. CDR3 sequence reads: CASSNGPPDYGYTF. The CDR3 coding sequence is TGTGCCAGCAGTAACGGACCGCCGGACTATGGCTACACCTTC.

This clonotype showed up just a few times. The chain couples TRBV15 to TRBJ2-7, with 9 bases identical to TRBD2. Germline trimming cut 4 bases from V and 5 bases from J; bases unmatched to any gene: 15. Germline V gene lookup returns CDR1 LNHNV and CDR2 YYDKDF (reference sequence). CDR3 length: 17 residues. The CDR3 DNA follows: TGTGCCACCAGCACCTCGCGTCGGGCTAGCGGGGCCCACGAGCAGTACTTC. This gives the protein CATSTSRRASGAHEQYF. The whole variable domain, remainder taken from reference TRBV15 and TRBJ2-7, is DAMVIQNPRYQVTQFGKPVTLSCSQTLNHNVMYWYQQKSSQAPKLLFHYYDKDFNNEADTPDNFQSRRPNTSFCFLDIRSPGLGDTAMYLCATSTSRRASGAHEQYFGPGTRLTVT.

A word on this clonotype: One base away lies a much larger clone, so this may be a sequencing read error. This chain joins TRBV27 and TRBJ2-3; 14 positions agree with TRBD2. Germline values: CDR1 MNHEY, CDR2 SMNVEV (reference sequence). This CDR3 has 14 amino acids. Unmatched junction bases numbered 1, after V lost 6 bases and J lost 5 bases. CDR3 loop: CASSGLAGGDTQYF. The CDR3 coding sequence is TGTGCCAGCAGCGGACTAGCGGGGGGAGATACGCAGTATTTT.

This clonotype occurred a few times. The chain carries TRBV5-1 and TRBJ2-5, with 11 nucleotides matching TRBD1. Germline assignment: CDR1 SGHRS and CDR2 YFSETQ. V shed 4 bases and J 5 bases; nucleotides not matched to a gene: 4. This CDR3 is 14 amino acids long. CDR3 residues: CASSVDRGLETQYF. DNA for the CDR3: TGCGCCAGCAGCGTGGACAGGGGGCTGGAGACCCAGTACTTC.

The chain combines TRBV25-1 with TRBJ2-3; 9 bases align to TRBD1. CDR1 is MGHDK and CDR2 is SYGVNS in the germline V gene. The CDR3 covers 15 residues. V shed 7 bases, J shed 4 bases, and the junction held 9 bases outside the gene matches. CDR3 residues: CASNRQGGMADTQYF. DNA for the CDR3: TGTGCCAGCAATCGACAGGGGGGAATGGCAGATACGCAGTATTTT.

Note on this clonotype: A read error may be the cause here, since a much bigger clone is one base away. The CDR3 does not close with the conserved phenylalanine or tryptophan, likely indicating a read error. The chain uses TRBV5-5 and TRBJ2-1; 7 bases line up with TRBD2. Trimming cost V 4 bases and J 5 bases; bases outside gene matches: 12. Germline CDR1 and CDR2: SGHKS and YYEKEE (reference sequence). This CDR3 is 16 amino acids long. The DNA for the CDR3 is TGTGCCAGCAGCAGCCACACCACTCTAGCGGACAATGAGCAGTTCTTA. This encodes CASSSHTTLADNEQFL.

This clonotype was counted between two and nine times. The rearrangement uses TRBV7-2 and TRBJ2-3; 15 bases fit TRBD2. The CDR3 sequence is 14 residues long. Per the germline V gene, CDR1 is SGHTA and CDR2 is FQGNSA. V gave up 5 bases and J gave up 10 bases; unmatched junction bases: 4. CDR3 region: CASSPGLAGGPQYF. The DNA of the CDR3 is TGTGCCAGCAGCCCGGGACTAGCGGGGGGCCCGCAGTATTTT.

This clonotype occurred many times. The V call is TRBV7-2, the J call TRBJ2-7, with 9 positions matching TRBD2. The V gene end was trimmed by 0 bases and the J gene end by 4 bases; junction bases not matched to a gene: 7. The CDR3 runs 16 residues. Germline CDR1 is SGHTA and CDR2 is FQGNSA. CDR3 nucleotide sequence: TGTGCCAGCAGCTTAGCCGCGGGGGGGCTAAAATACGAGCAGTACTTC. Encoded protein: CASSLAAGGLKYEQYF.

Turning to this clonotype: At one of its ends the junction is not consistent with the germline gene, which may arise from a read error. The rearrangement uses TRBV6-6 and TRBJ1-4, with D possibly being TRBD1 (5 bases). In germline, CDR1 is MNHNY, CDR2 SVGAGI (reference sequence). CDR3 length: 15 residues. The DNA of the CDR3 is TGTGCCAGCATTTACTCGACAGTTGGGTGTGAAAAACTGTTTTTT. This gives the protein CASIYSTVGCEKLFF.

The V call is TRBV7-2, the J call TRBJ2-5; 10 nucleotides agree with TRBD1. The CDR3 spans 14 residues. Germline loops: CDR1 SGHTA, CDR2 FQGNSA. The trim removed 5 bases at V and 6 bases at J, leaving 6 bases unmatched. The CDR3 here is CASSQDRGGKTQYF. CDR3 bases: TGTGCCAGCAGCCAGGACAGGGGGGGAAAGACCCAGTACTTC.

The V gene is TRBV6-6, the J gene TRBJ2-5; 8 bases match TRBD2. The CDR3 runs to 15 residues. Germline CDR1 is MNHNY and CDR2 is SVGAGI (reference sequence). With 0 bases clipped from V and 5 bases from J, the junction kept 5 bases outside the gene matches. CDR3 loop: CASSYSSGSKETQYF. The CDR3 nucleotides read TGTGCCAGCAGTTACTCCAGCGGGAGTAAGGAGACCCAGTACTTC.

The V call is TRBV20-1, the J call TRBJ2-3; the match to TRBD2 covers 9 bases. Germline CDR1 DFQATT, CDR2 SNEGSKA (reference sequence). V dropped 5 bases and J dropped 5; count of bases not matched to a gene: 23. The CDR3 length is 19 residues. CDR3 protein: CSAAPTAASRGGQLDTQYF. In DNA form, the CDR3 reads TGCAGTGCTGCCCCAACGGCCGCCTCGCGGGGGGGCCAGTTAGATACGCAGTATTTT.

This clonotype was seen a handful of times. The chain joins TRBV27 to TRBJ2-7, with D possibly being TRBD1 (6 bases). V lost 2 bases and J lost 9, with 20 bases in between. From germline, CDR1 is MNHEY and CDR2 SMNVEV (reference sequence). The CDR3 is 15 amino acids. CDR3 coding DNA: TGTGCCAGCAGTTTAAGGCCCCCTTACAGGGTCGGGCAGTACTTC. It is translated as CASSLRPPYRVGQYF.

The rearrangement uses TRBV12-3 or TRBV12-4 and TRBJ1-5; D might be TRBD1 (5 bases). V was pared by 3 bases and J by 1 base, with 10 bases between. The CDR3 loop spans 15 amino acids. DNA for the CDR3: TGTGCCAGCAGTTTGGGGGGGACGAGCAATCAGCCCCAGCATTTT. Encoded protein: CASSLGGTSNQPQHF.

The rearrangement joins TRBV6-1 to TRBJ1-5; the match to TRBD1 covers 9 bases. V lost 4 bases, J lost 2 bases, and 6 bases stayed unmatched. The CDR3 has 16 amino acids. The germline V gene has CDR1 MNHNS and CDR2 SASEGT. CDR3 region: CASSVTGGAGNQPQHF. The CDR3 DNA sequence: TGTGCCAGCAGTGTTACAGGGGGCGCGGGCAATCAGCCCCAGCATTTT.

This clonotype has just a few counts. The chain links TRBV4-1 to TRBJ2-5, with D unresolved. Between the trimmed V and J ends, which lost 1 base and 3 bases, there was a span of 9 bases. This CDR3 has 14 residues. Germline CDR1 and CDR2: MGHRA and YSYEKL. In DNA, the CDR3 is TGCGCCAGCAGCCAAGGAGGACCAAAAGAGACCCAGTACTTC. This translates into CASSQGGPKETQYF.

The CDR3 coding sequence is TGTGCCAGTAATGAACAGGGGATTGAAGAAAAACTGTTTTTT. It specifies CASNEQGIEEKLFF. The chain uses TRBV19 and TRBJ1-4; TRBD1 matches 7 bases. CDR1 is LNHDA, CDR2 SQIVND, per germline (reference sequence). With 7 bases clipped from V and 8 bases from J, the junction kept 10 bases outside the gene matches. CDR3 length equals 14 residues.

The V gene is TRBV9, the J gene TRBJ2-7; 9 positions match TRBD2. The germline CDR1 and CDR2 sequences are SGDLS and YYNGEE. The CDR3 extends over 14 amino acids. Trimming at V came to 4 bases and at J to 3 bases, leaving 5 bases not matched to a gene. The CDR3 protein is CASSPQTSGYEQYF. The CDR3 region has the DNA TGTGCCAGCAGCCCCCAGACTAGCGGCTACGAGCAGTACTTC.

This clonotype was seen more than once but under ten times. The genes are TRBV28 and TRBJ2-4, with 7 bases that match TRBD1. This CDR3 spans 16 amino acids. V lost 6 bases to trimming and J lost 0 bases; unmatched junction nucleotides: 8. The germline gives CDR1 MDHEN, CDR2 SYDVKM. CDR3 sequence (DNA): TGTGCCAGCAGCCCCCCGACAGGGAGAGCCAAAAACATTCAGTACTTC. It codes for CASSPPTGRAKNIQYF.

This chain connects TRBV28 to TRBJ1-2, with 7 bases fitting TRBD1. The V segment lost 5 bases and the J segment 4 bases; nucleotides outside the gene matches: 10. The CDR3 has 15 residues. From germline, CDR1 is MDHEN and CDR2 SYDVKM. Here the CDR3 reads CASSPPLGQVYGYTF. CDR3 bases: TGTGCCAGCAGTCCACCCCTCGGACAGGTCTATGGCTACACCTTC.